This T cell receptor beta chain was obtained from a study of blood T cell repertoires in COVID-19. Overall study context: PBMCs, B-cell-depleted T cells, or T cells provided the cDNA or gDNA that made up the material.

In the authors' methods: By means of reference gene primer amplification, nucleated cell counts were estimated. The data were produced by immunoSEQ multiplex PCR, yet TCRdb's version contains in-frame clones alone and is incomplete. Clonal size and the V and J genes are those of that table, whereas D and trimming came from the DNA. The sample holds 150,000 to 200,000 clones, just under 80% seen once. Germline assignment: CDR1 SGDLS and CDR2 YYNGEE. Trimming cost V 5 bases and J 4 bases, with 18 bases left between them. The CDR3 loop spans 15 amino acids. The receptor's source is an elderly woman with active or convalescent COVID-19. Sequencing was carried out using peripheral blood. This chain uses TRBV9 with TRBJ1-1; D gene unclear. As DNA, the CDR3 is TGTGCCAGCAGTTCAAGCTCGAGGGTGGGCACTGAAGCTTTCTTT. It is translated as CASSSSSRVGTEAFF.